The present T cell receptor beta chain was sequenced within a study of glioma-infiltrating T cells. Study-level results: Tissue-blood divergence was below expectation in non-neoplastic patients, above in gliomas.

In this sample, this clonotype turned up many times. What it recognizes is unknown. There are 14 residues in the CDR3. V was shortened by 5 bases and J by 5 bases, with 15 bases between the two germline ends. Germline values: CDR1 LNHDA, CDR2 SQIVND (reference sequence). Amplification of TCR alpha and beta CDR3 regions from RNA used iRepertoire nested multiplex PCR. A single record per CDR3 protein comes from TCRdb applying MiXCR to the multiplex PCR reads. The data show 95,000 to 150,000 distinct CDR3 sequences, around 23% seen once. This receptor was identified in a human donor with low-grade glioma or glioblastoma, undergoing nonglioma brain surgery, or in good health (not recorded which). Input material: glioma tissue, nonneoplastic brain tissue, or PBMCs (not recorded which). The chain carries TRBV19 and TRBJ1-2; D uncertain. The DNA of the CDR3 is TGTGCCAGTAGTTCCGGACCGGGGTCGTATGGCTACACCTTC. Its translation: CASSSGPGSYGYTF. Full variable domain (remainder filled in from reference TRBV19 and TRBJ1-2): DGGITQSPKYLFRKEGQNVTLSCEQNLNHDAMYWYRQDPGQGLRLIYYSQIVNDFQKGDIAEGYSVSREKKESFPLTVTSAQKNPTAFYLCASSSGPGSYGYTFGSGTRLTVV.